This TCR beta chain appears in the sequencing data of a study of shared clonotypes between healthy human individuals (dated by TCRdb to 2020 to 2022). General notes on the study: The cohort comprised a couple of women and a few men aged 18 to 49 years. Each donor's leukapheresis produced roughly between roughly 0.85 and 10 billion PBMCs. To estimate repertoire size and how much clonotype sharing occurs between individuals, the study deeply sequenced the blood TCR repertoires of roughly 5 healthy adults. To increase sequencing depth and limit assay-specific biases, TCR repertoire library preparation and sequencing were carried out by different laboratories using diverse techniques. For each donor, three plates each were used for CD4 naive and CD4 memory, two plates were used for CD8 naive, and one plate was used for CD8 memory.

Donors were healthy HIV-negative adults with no recently reported acute infections or vaccinations. Every donor was a Caucasian adult living in Nashville, Tennessee, USA. Magnetic negative selection was used to enrich CD4+ T cells, after which naive cells were positively selected on CD45RA and the negative fraction became the memory subset. After blood collection by leukapheresis, PBMCs were isolated using Ficoll-Histopaque density gradient centrifugation and then cryopreserved in the vapor phase of liquid nitrogen. Analytical flow cytometry was used to check the purity and quantity of every magnetically sorted T cell population. From each sorted fraction, genomic DNA was isolated and quantified by UV absorbance on a Nanodrop 2000c. The paper as a whole reports these results and caveats: Naive subsets generally had larger estimated clonotype richness than memory subsets did. Based on pairwise subsampling, the degree of clonotype sharing among donors was expected to be affected by sequencing depth. Sampling was limited to blood, and TCR repertoires in tissue likely differ from TCR repertoires in blood. Compared with non-shared clonotypes, clonotypes shared by all four sorted-subset donors had higher generation probabilities. Sharing across a handful of donors was observed for about 4.8% of naive CD4, over 3% of naive CD8, about 2.5% of memory CD4, and approximately 0.41% of memory CD8 clonotypes. Because the study included a small number of donors, the genetic and exposure-history diversity represented was limited. Incomplete sequencing was indicated by rarefaction of sorted-subset datasets, despite the large sequencing depth.

Regarding this clone: Its antigen specificity is not known. The record has no base qualities; no much larger clone is one base away.

Using the deep immunoSEQ assay, multiplex PCR amplified TCR CDR3 regions from genomic DNA. For each cell subset, the extracted genomic DNA was distributed evenly across all wells of several immunoSEQ 96-well plates, and each plate served as one replicate. For sorted subsets, about 0.2 ug genomic DNA, equal to approximately 30,000 T cell genomes, was loaded into each replicate PCR. Purified libraries were quantified with a Qubit 3.0 fluorometer, sized on a Bioanalyzer 2100, and re-quantified with the KAPA Library Quantification kit. Every immunoSEQ 96-well plate was sequenced on a separate single-read 150-cycle Illumina NextSeq 550 flow cell. Processing in the source paper ran as follows. Because only junctional sequences without quality scores were contained in the immunoSEQ output, filtering matching that applied to full-length reads could not be performed. To assign V/J genes and CDR3, sequences were annotated using PyIR, a Python wrapper for IgBLAST v1.9, with IMGT germline references. Reads with weak V/J assignments (E-value above 1e-6), missing CDR3, stop codons, out-of-frame junctions, or ambiguous translated residues were removed. V3J clonotypes were defined by identical inferred V gene, J gene, and CDR3 amino acid sequence. Percentage overlap between repertoires was calculated by dividing the number of shared unique clonotypes by the size of the smaller repertoire. Repertoire richness was assessed with RTK rarefaction, the Chao1 estimator, and Recon v2.1 estimates of unobserved clonotypes. For all TCRbeta clonotypes obtained by the gDNA method from a handful of donors, generation probabilities were computed with OLGA. The immuneACCESS repertoire file appears here via TCRdb, limited to in-frame rearrangements. These files lack a portion of the clones; in checked studies, under half of the deficit traces to unresolved V genes, and the cause of the others is not known. That table gives V, J and clone size, and the DNA gave D and trimming. The sample contains some 2,400,000 clones, about 94% of them found a single time. Roughly 0.13% of the sample is in the top ten clones.

The TCR was taken from a man between 18 and 29 years old in good health. The sequenced sample was naive CD4+ T cells sorted from blood. The cell subset or site label on this specimen signifies: CD45RA+ positively selected.

The CDR3 protein sequence reads: CAWSASDPFTDTQYF. The DNA is as follows: TGTGCCTGGAGTGCTAGCGACCCATTCACAGATACGCAGTATTTT. This chain is built from TRBV30 and TRBJ2-3; TRBD2 is perhaps the D gene, given 6 matching bases. A distance of 13 bases separates the germline ends of V and J, which lose 1 base and 2 bases respectively. From the germline V gene (reference sequence), CDR1 is GTSNPN and CDR2 is SVGIG. The CDR3 covers 15 residues, taking in both the cysteine and the phenylalanine. Only CDR3 DNA is held: 45 bases, read in frame from base 1.